These 32 T cell receptor beta chains were all obtained from the same sample, sequenced in a study of blood T cell repertoires in COVID-19. Profiling relied on immunoSEQ multiplex PCR, and the TCRdb table lists in-frame clones only, not all of them. The sample yields about 12,000 clones, 90% seen once. What was sequenced was peripheral blood. Every receptor here comes from a man between 65 and 79 years old with active COVID-19.

The chain links TRBV27 to TRBJ2-4; 8 positions agree with TRBD1. CDR1 MNHEY and CDR2 SMNVEV come from the germline V gene (reference sequence). The ends lost 4 bases at V and 4 bases at J; junction bases unmatched: 0. The CDR3 spans 13 residues. CDR3 nucleotide sequence: TGTGCCAGCAGTTGGACAGGGAAAAACATTCAGTACTTC. Its protein product is CASSWTGKNIQYF.

This sequence joins TRBV18 and TRBJ2-2, with 7 positions matching TRBD1. The J segment lost 4 bases and the V segment lost 8 bases, leaving 16 bases of the junction unmatched. Looked up from germline, CDR1 is KGHSH and CDR2 is LQKENI. The CDR3 contains 17 residues. This CDR3 is CASPYREGGVSTGELFF. CDR3 nucleotides: TGTGCCAGCCCCTACCGGGAAGGGGGCGTAAGCACCGGGGAGCTGTTTTTT.

The V and J genes are TRBV14 and TRBJ1-1, with 7 nucleotides matching TRBD1. V shed 3 bases, J shed 10 bases, and the junction held 11 bases outside the gene matches. Germline CDR1 SGHDN, CDR2 FVKESK. This CDR3 is built from 14 residues. The CDR3 loop reads CASSQEQGRAAAFF. For the CDR3, the DNA is TGTGCCAGCAGCCAGGAACAGGGGCGAGCTGCAGCTTTCTTT.

The V and J genes are TRBV25-1 and TRBJ2-7; TRBD2 agrees at 15 bases. This CDR3 has 15 residues. Looked up from germline, CDR1 is MGHDK and CDR2 is SYGVNS. Losses at the gene ends were 5 bases for V and 4 bases for J; bases not matched to a gene: 3. Here the CDR3 DNA reads TGTGCCAGCAGTAGAGGGACTAGCGGGAGGTACGAGCAGTACTTC. Amino acid sequence: CASSRGTSGRYEQYF.

The sample holds one count of this clone. The V call is TRBV6-5, the J call TRBJ2-1; D might be TRBD1 (5 bases). The CDR3 sequence is 14 residues long. Trimming stripped 0 bases from V and 5 bases from J, with 8 bases between. CDR1 and CDR2 from the germline V gene are MNHEY and SVGAGI. The CDR3 coding sequence is TGTGCCAGCAGTTACTCGCTAGGGGACAATGAGCAGTTCTTC. Translated, it gives CASSYSLGDNEQFF.

V is TRBV12-3 or TRBV12-4 and J is TRBJ1-2, with D maybe TRBD1 (6 bases). V lost 7 bases and J lost 6, with 12 bases in between. The CDR3 consists of 12 residues. The CDR3 loop is CASTWTVNGYTF. The CDR3 DNA sequence: TGTGCCAGCACCTGGACAGTCAATGGCTACACCTTC.

The chain recombines TRBV5-1 with TRBJ2-1; D possibly corresponds to TRBD1 (5 bases). The CDR3 has 14 residues. Germline lookup yields CDR1 SGHRS and CDR2 YFSETQ. Trimming stripped 4 bases from V and 6 bases from J, with 14 bases between. The CDR3: CASSTDTNSNEQFF. The CDR3 bases are TGCGCCAGCAGCACGGACACTAACTCCAATGAGCAGTTCTTC.

This clone appeared a single time. The chain joins TRBV7-3 to TRBJ2-7; 10 bases align to TRBD1. The CDR3 extends over 14 amino acids. V shed 4 bases, J shed 7 bases, and the junction held 7 bases outside the gene matches. The germline V gene encodes CDR1 SGHTA and CDR2 FQGTGA. Here the CDR3 DNA reads TGTGCCAGCAGCTCCGGGACAGGGGCTAGGGAGCAGTACTTC. Translated, it gives CASSSGTGAREQYF.

The chain carries TRBV2 and TRBJ1-6, with 10 positions matching TRBD1. The CDR3 sequence is 17 residues long. The ends lost 6 bases at V and 6 bases at J; junction bases unmatched: 11. Germline CDR1 is SNHLY and CDR2 is FYNNEI. CDR3: CASRTASRTGGNSPLHF. As DNA, the CDR3 is TGTGCCAGCAGGACCGCCTCAAGGACAGGGGGTAATTCACCCCTCCACTTT.

J is TRBJ1-4 and V is TRBV14; 10 bases are shared with TRBD1. Looked up from germline, CDR1 is SGHDN and CDR2 is FVKESK. This CDR3 spans 14 amino acids. V trimming: 4 bases; J trimming: 10 bases; junction bases outside the gene matches: 6. The CDR3 spells CASSPRTGGGKLFF. The CDR3 bases are TGTGCCAGCAGCCCGCGGACAGGGGGTGGAAAACTGTTTTTT.

This clone came up once. V and J are TRBV5-4 and TRBJ1-6; the match to TRBD1 covers 7 bases. The CDR3 sequence is 16 residues long. The germline V gene has CDR1 SGHNT and CDR2 YYREEE (reference sequence). The V segment lost 0 bases and the J segment 5 bases; nucleotides outside the gene matches: 5. The CDR3 coding sequence is TGTGCCAGCAGCTTGGGGGGGACAGCTAATAATTCACCCCTCCACTTT. It encodes CASSLGGTANNSPLHF. The complete variable domain, with remaining parts taken from reference TRBV5-4 and TRBJ1-6, reads ETGVTQSPTHLIKTRGQQVTLRCSSQSGHNTVSWYQQALGQGPQFIFQYYREEENGRGNFPPRFSGLQFPNYSSELNVNALELDDSALYLCASSLGGTANNSPLHFGNGTRLTVT.

V usage is TRBV19 and J usage is TRBJ1-1; 7 positions match TRBD1. The V gene end was trimmed by 6 bases and the J gene end by 7 bases; junction bases not matched to a gene: 5. The CDR3 totals 12 residues. Germline lookup yields CDR1 LNHDA and CDR2 SQIVND (reference sequence). CDR3 protein: CASREPGGEAFF. In nucleotides, the CDR3 is TGTGCCAGTAGGGAGCCAGGGGGTGAAGCTTTCTTT.

This chain joins TRBV7-2 and TRBJ2-6; 8 nucleotides match TRBD1. This CDR3 is built from 18 residues. With V trimmed by 4 bases and J by 2 bases, 10 bases remained unmatched. Germline V gene lookup returns CDR1 SGHTA and CDR2 FQGNSA. The CDR3 region has the DNA TGTGCCAGCAGCTCGGACAGGGCGGCTCTCCCTGGGGCCAACGTCCTGACTTTC. This translates into CASSSDRAALPGANVLTF.

The chain employs TRBV5-1 and TRBJ2-3, with 16 nucleotides matching TRBD2. The germline CDR1 and CDR2 sequences are SGHRS and YFSETQ. The CDR3 loop spans 18 amino acids. After removal of 4 bases from V and 4 bases from J, the junction contained 9 bases not matched to a gene. CDR3 protein: CASSPSGLAGGRADTQYF. CDR3 in DNA: TGCGCCAGCAGCCCCTCGGGACTAGCGGGGGGGCGGGCAGATACGCAGTATTTT.

The chain carries TRBV4-1 and TRBJ2-5; 13 bases align to TRBD2. The CDR3 runs to 18 residues. J gave up 0 bases and V 4 bases, and 8 bases lay outside the gene matches. Germline V lookup: CDR1 MGHRA, CDR2 YSYEKL. CDR3 loop: CASSPRTSGGTYQETQYF. For the CDR3, the DNA is TGCGCCAGCAGCCCTCGGACTAGCGGGGGCACCTACCAAGAGACCCAGTACTTC.

Here the CDR3 reads CASSVGTGGNTEAFF. DNA of the CDR3: TGTGCCAGCAGCGTAGGAACAGGTGGGAACACTGAAGCTTTCTTT. The rearrangement links TRBV9 to TRBJ1-1, with D possibly being TRBD1 (5 bases). Germline-derived CDR1 and CDR2 are SGDLS and YYNGEE. V was clipped by 0 bases and J by 1 base, with 10 bases between them. The CDR3 has 15 residues.

This sequence joins TRBV7-3 and TRBJ2-5; tentatively, D is TRBD2 (6 bases). Germline V gene lookup returns CDR1 SGHTA and CDR2 FQGTGA. There are 14 residues in the CDR3. The ends were cut back, 5 bases at V and 5 bases at J, with 15 bases in the middle. Written as DNA, the CDR3 is TGTGCCAGCAGCCTCCGGGACTCCTCCGAGACCCAGTACTTC. It specifies CASSLRDSSETQYF.

The J gene is TRBJ1-4, the V gene TRBV5-8, with TRBD1 matching over 10 bases. The V and J ends lost 5 bases and 8 bases, in that order; junction bases with no gene match: 9. This CDR3 has 15 residues. The germline V gene has CDR1 SGHTS and CDR2 YDEGEE. The CDR3 region has the DNA TGTGCCAGCAGTTCTGGACAGGGGGGGAACGAAAAACTGTTTTTT. This gives the protein CASSSGQGGNEKLFF.

The chain links TRBV7-3 to TRBJ2-7, with 8 bases matching TRBD1. Trimming took 5 bases from V and 6 from J; bases not matched to a gene: 3. The CDR3 has 12 residues. The germline CDR1 and CDR2 sequences are SGHTA and FQGTGA. CDR3 in DNA: TGTGCCAGCAGCCTAGACAGGGGCGAGCAGTACTTC. Protein product: CASSLDRGEQYF.

The chain joins TRBV5-1 to TRBJ2-1; D gene uncertain. The CDR3 runs 15 residues. The V end lost 4 bases, the J end lost 5 bases, and 16 bases lay between the germline ends. Looked up from germline, CDR1 is SGHRS and CDR2 is YFSETQ. As DNA, the CDR3 is TGCGCCAGCAGCCCGACCCCGCAGAGCGACAATGAGCAGTTCTTC. It is translated as CASSPTPQSDNEQFF. Based on the CDR3 plus reference TRBV5-1 and TRBJ2-1, the full variable domain is KAGVTQTPRYLIKTRGQQVTLSCSPISGHRSVSWYQQTPGQGLQFLFEYFSETQRNKGNFPGRFSGRQFSNSRSEMNVSTLELGDSALYLCASSPTPQSDNEQFFGPGTRLTVL.

The chain carries TRBV6-5 and TRBJ2-7; 12 nucleotides align to TRBD2. This CDR3 contains 13 residues. With V trimmed by 8 bases and J by 3 bases, 2 bases remained unmatched. From germline, CDR1 is MNHEY and CDR2 SVGAGI. CDR3 residues: CASVTSGSYEQYF. In nucleotides, the CDR3 is TGTGCCAGCGTGACTAGCGGGAGCTACGAGCAGTACTTC.

This clone came up once. The rearrangement joins TRBV5-5 to TRBJ2-7, with a weak D call TRBD2 (6 bases). Trimming took off 0 bases at V and 3 bases at J, with 16 bases between the two ends. This CDR3 comprises 16 residues. Germline CDR1 and CDR2: SGHKS and YYEKEE (reference sequence). CDR3 residues: CASSLAGGKKDYEQYF. The CDR3 DNA is TGTGCCAGCAGCTTGGCCGGGGGAAAAAAAGACTACGAGCAGTACTTC.

The gene calls are TRBV5-6 and TRBJ1-4, with a tentative D call TRBD1 (6 bases). CDR1 is SGHDT, CDR2 YYEEEE, per germline. CDR3 length: 15 amino acids. The V and J ends lost 5 bases and 0 bases respectively, with 11 bases between them. The CDR3 here is CASSSTGATNEKLFF. CDR3 sequence (DNA): TGTGCCAGCAGTTCGACAGGTGCAACTAATGAAAAACTGTTTTTT.

In the case of this clone: Mismatch with germline at one junction end may stem from a read error. The rearrangement uses TRBV5-5 and TRBJ1-5; D may be TRBD1 (5 bases). Per germline, CDR1 SGHKS and CDR2 YYEKEE (reference sequence). The CDR3 has 15 residues. The CDR3 sequence is CASSLGPPSNQPQHF. The CDR3 DNA follows: TGTGCCAGCAGTTTGGGGCCGCCTAGCAATCAGCCCCAGCATTTT.

This clone has only one observation. The chain recombines TRBV7-7 with TRBJ1-1; 9 bases agree with TRBD1. V was clipped by 4 bases and J by 8 bases; unmatched bases: 5. Germline values: CDR1 SSHAT, CDR2 FNYEAQ (reference sequence). This CDR3 region has 13 residues. This CDR3 is CASSSRQGGEAFF. CDR3 DNA sequence: TGTGCCAGCAGCTCGAGACAGGGGGGGGAAGCTTTCTTT.

The V call is TRBV7-9, the J call TRBJ1-4, with D unclear. V gave up 5 bases and J gave up 8 bases, with 12 bases separating them. Germline assignment: CDR1 SEHNR and CDR2 FQNEAQ (reference sequence). CDR3 length equals 13 residues. The CDR3 DNA reads as TGTGCCAGCAGCCGAGGTGAATGGGAAAAACTGTTTTTT. It is translated as CASSRGEWEKLFF.

This chain connects TRBV9 to TRBJ1-2, with 8 positions matching TRBD1. V lost 4 bases and J lost 6; bases outside the gene matches: 5. Per germline, CDR1 SGDLS and CDR2 YYNGEE. CDR3 size: 13 residues. In nucleotides, the CDR3 is TGTGCCAGCAGCCGACAGGGGACCGATGGCTACACCTTC. This sequence encodes CASSRQGTDGYTF.

The chain combines TRBV4-2 with TRBJ2-1, with D maybe TRBD2 (5 bases). CDR1 is LGHNA and CDR2 is YNFKEQ in the germline V gene. The ends were cut back, 6 bases at V and 4 bases at J, with 16 bases in the middle. The CDR3 extends over 15 amino acids. CDR3 amino acids: CASSPSGGLYNEQFF. The CDR3 DNA is TGTGCCAGCAGTCCCTCGGGCGGGCTATACAATGAGCAGTTCTTC.

Within the sample, this clone is medium-sized. This rearrangement joins TRBV4-1 to TRBJ2-7; D gene unclear. This CDR3 is 13 amino acids long. Trimming took off 1 base at V and 3 bases at J, with 7 bases between the two ends. Germline values: CDR1 MGHRA, CDR2 YSYEKL. The CDR3 sequence is CASSQVHFYEQYF. Here the CDR3 DNA reads TGCGCCAGCAGCCAAGTGCACTTCTACGAGCAGTACTTC.

V usage is TRBV6-5 and J usage is TRBJ2-7, with 7 bases lining up with TRBD1. There are 16 residues in the CDR3. Looked up from germline, CDR1 is MNHEY and CDR2 is SVGAGI. J lost 6 bases, V lost 2 bases, and 13 bases had no gene match. The CDR3 loop reads CASSYNRITGASEQYF. DNA of the CDR3: TGTGCCAGCAGTTACAACCGGATAACAGGGGCAAGCGAGCAGTACTTC.

The chain employs TRBV6-2 or TRBV6-3 and TRBJ2-3, with a possible D match to TRBD2 (7 bases). V was shortened by 2 bases and J by 6 bases, with 24 bases between the two germline ends. This CDR3 region has 18 residues. Per germline, CDR1 MNHEY and CDR2 SVGEGT. CDR3 nucleotide sequence: TGTGCCAGCAGTTACGGGGCGGGGGCGGATGGCGGGAGCGATACGCAGTATTTT. The encoded protein is CASSYGAGADGGSDTQYF.

The V and J genes are TRBV7-8 and TRBJ2-5, with 10 bases identical to TRBD2. V shed 7 bases and J 6 bases; nucleotides not matched to a gene: 14. This CDR3 comprises 16 residues. The germline CDR1 and CDR2 sequences are SGHVS and FQNEAQ. The CDR3 here is CASKRITGTSEKTQYF. The CDR3 region has the DNA TGTGCCAGCAAGAGGATCACCGGGACTAGCGAGAAGACCCAGTACTTC. Based on the CDR3 plus reference TRBV7-8 and TRBJ2-5, the full variable domain is GAGVSQSPRYKVAKRGQDVALRCDPISGHVSLFWYQQALGQGPEFLTYFQNEAQLDKSGLPSDRFFAERPEGSVSTLKIQRTQQEDSAVYLCASKRITGTSEKTQYFGPGTRLLVL.